Given below is one T cell receptor beta chain in context. Its antigen is unidentified. A junction end diverges from the germline sequence, so it may reflect a read error. Combining a sample-barcoded 5' primer with a J-beta primer mix, a second PCR ran for about 6 to 11 cycles. TCRdb reanalysed the 5' RACE reads using MiXCR and keeps one entry per CDR3 protein. Here the sample spans around 990,000 distinct CDR3 sequences, roughly two fifths being singletons. This sample was included in a study of blood T cells in healthy people across ages. The CDR3 covers 16 residues. Looked up from germline, CDR1 is DFQATT and CDR2 is SNEGSKA (reference sequence). The sample providers were healthy Caucasian people from Russia, aged about 6 to 90. Overall study findings and caveats: Diversity of TCR beta per million T cells declined in a roughly linear way with age.

The chain combines TRBV20-1 with TRBJ2-7; D may be TRBD2 (6 bases). Material for sequencing was blood. This clonotype originated in a man in his late teens or twenties in good health. CDR3 coding DNA: TGCAGTGTTAGAGATATGGCCAGCGGGCTTGGCTACGAGCAGTACTTC. This encodes CSVRDMASGLGYEQYF.